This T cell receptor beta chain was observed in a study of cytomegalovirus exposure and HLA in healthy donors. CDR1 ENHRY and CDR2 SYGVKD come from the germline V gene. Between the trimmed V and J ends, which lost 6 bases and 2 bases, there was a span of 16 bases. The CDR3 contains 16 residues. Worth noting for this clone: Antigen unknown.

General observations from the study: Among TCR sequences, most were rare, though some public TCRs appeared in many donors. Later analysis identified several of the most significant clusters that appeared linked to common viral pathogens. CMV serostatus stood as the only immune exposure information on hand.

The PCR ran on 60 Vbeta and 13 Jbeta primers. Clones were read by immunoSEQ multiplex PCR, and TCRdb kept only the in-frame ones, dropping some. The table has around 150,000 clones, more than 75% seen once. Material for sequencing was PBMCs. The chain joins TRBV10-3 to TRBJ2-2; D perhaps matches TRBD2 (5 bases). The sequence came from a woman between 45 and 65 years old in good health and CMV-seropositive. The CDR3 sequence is CAISRDPGFNTGELFF. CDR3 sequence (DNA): TGTGCCATCAGCCGAGACCCGGGGTTCAACACCGGGGAGCTGTTTTTT.